The clone carrying this TCR beta chain was observed a few times. Its target is not known. Trimming shortened V by 6 bases and J by 5 bases, and 16 bases separated the two germline ends. Germline lookup yields CDR1 MGHDK and CDR2 SYGVNS. The CDR3 spans 14 residues. This record comes from a study of cytomegalovirus exposure and HLA in healthy donors. Study-wide results and caveats: It was only CMV serostatus that was available as immune exposure information. Clonal expansion, a later analysis showed, was greater in HLA-associated TCR beta chains than in equally common others. An analysis that came later showed most CMV-associated TCR beta chains appearing HLA-restricted.

PCR used 60 Vbeta primers and 13 Jbeta primers. Sequencing used immunoSEQ multiplex PCR; TCRdb keeps in-frame clones, though not all of them. The sample comprises around 200,000 clones, around 67% of which are singletons, and roughly 2.8% rests with the top ten. The chain links TRBV25-1 to TRBJ1-1; D not resolved. Specimen: PBMCs. The receptor comes from a woman in her thirties in good health and CMV-seropositive. The CDR3 DNA sequence: TGTGCCAGCAGCGACGCAGAGGGTTGGACTGAAGCTTTCTTT. This sequence encodes CASSDAEGWTEAFF.